The sample holds a few counts of the clone carrying this T cell receptor (beta chain). Its antigen is unknown. The germline V gene encodes CDR1 KGHDR and CDR2 SFDVKD. CDR3 size: 17 residues. Trimming removed 3 bases at V and 0 bases at J, with 17 bases between. This sample was included in a study of T-cell memory formation after mild COVID-19. On the study more broadly: TCR clusters showed largely donor specificity.

Findings and caveats of the study: Cross-reactive memory appears to have joined, as suggested by some responding clones showing up in pre-infection memory. Nothing confirmed that second-wave clones peaking on day 37 were specific for SARS-CoV-2.

TCRdb re-called the 5' RACE reads through MiXCR, storing one row per CDR3 protein. In the table there are 350,000 to 500,000 distinct CDR3 sequences, more than 20% of which are singletons. Sequenced material: PBMCs or a T cell subset sorted from them (not recorded which). The TCR was taken from an adult woman who had mild COVID-19 (a few samples of this study predate the infection). Cell type and time point are not known. The rearrangement joins TRBV24-1 to TRBJ2-7; D perhaps matches TRBD2 (6 bases). The CDR3 DNA sequence: TGTGCCACCAGTGATCATCGTAGCGGAACGAGCTCCTACGAGCAGTACTTC. It encodes CATSDHRSGTSSYEQYF.